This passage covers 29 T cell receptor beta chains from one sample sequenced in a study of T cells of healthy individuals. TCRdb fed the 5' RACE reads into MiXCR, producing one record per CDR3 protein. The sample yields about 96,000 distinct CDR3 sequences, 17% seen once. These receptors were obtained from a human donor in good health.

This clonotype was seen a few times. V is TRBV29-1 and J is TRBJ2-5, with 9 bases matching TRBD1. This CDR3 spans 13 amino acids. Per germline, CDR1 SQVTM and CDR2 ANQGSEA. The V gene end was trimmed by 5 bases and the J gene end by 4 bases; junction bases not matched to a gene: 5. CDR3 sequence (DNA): TGCAGCGTTACAGGGGGCTGGGTAGAGACCCAGTACTTC. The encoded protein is CSVTGGWVETQYF.

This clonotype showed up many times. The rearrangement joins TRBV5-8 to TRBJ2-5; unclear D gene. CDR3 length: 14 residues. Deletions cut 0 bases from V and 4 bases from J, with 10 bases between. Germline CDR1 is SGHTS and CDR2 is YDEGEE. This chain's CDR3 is CASSLVGIGETQYF. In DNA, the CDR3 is TGTGCCAGCAGCTTGGTAGGGATCGGAGAGACCCAGTACTTC.

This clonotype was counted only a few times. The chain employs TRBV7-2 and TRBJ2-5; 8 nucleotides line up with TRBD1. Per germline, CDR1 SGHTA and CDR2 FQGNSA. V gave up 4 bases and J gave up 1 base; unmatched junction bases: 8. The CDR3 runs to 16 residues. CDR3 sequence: CASSWNIGQGQETQYF. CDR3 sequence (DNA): TGTGCCAGCAGCTGGAATATCGGACAGGGCCAAGAGACCCAGTACTTC. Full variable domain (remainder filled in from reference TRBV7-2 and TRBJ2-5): GAGVSQSPSNKVTEKGKDVELRCDPISGHTALYWYRQSLGQGLEFLIYFQGNSAPDKSGLPSDRFSAERTGGSVSTLTIQRTQQEDSAVYLCASSWNIGQGQETQYFGPGTRLLVL.

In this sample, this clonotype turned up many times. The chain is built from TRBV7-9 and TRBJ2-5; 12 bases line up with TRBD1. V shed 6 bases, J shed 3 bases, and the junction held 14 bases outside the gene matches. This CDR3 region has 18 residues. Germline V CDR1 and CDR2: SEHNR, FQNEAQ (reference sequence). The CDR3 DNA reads TGTGCCAGCAGTTCCGGGACAGGGGGCGATTGGGCCAAAGAGACCCAGTACTTC. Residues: CASSSGTGGDWAKETQYF.

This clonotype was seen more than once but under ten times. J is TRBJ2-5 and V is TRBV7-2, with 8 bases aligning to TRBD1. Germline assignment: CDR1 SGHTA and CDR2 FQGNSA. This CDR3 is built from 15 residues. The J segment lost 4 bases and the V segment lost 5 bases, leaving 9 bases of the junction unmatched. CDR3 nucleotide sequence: TGTGCCAGCAGCACCCTAGGACAGGGCGGAGAGACCCAGTACTTC. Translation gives CASSTLGQGGETQYF.

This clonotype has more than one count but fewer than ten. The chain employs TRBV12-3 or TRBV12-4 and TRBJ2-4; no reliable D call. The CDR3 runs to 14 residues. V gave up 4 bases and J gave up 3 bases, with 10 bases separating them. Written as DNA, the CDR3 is TGTGCCAGCAGTTCATGGAGCAGCAAAAACATTCAGTACTTC. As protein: CASSSWSSKNIQYF.

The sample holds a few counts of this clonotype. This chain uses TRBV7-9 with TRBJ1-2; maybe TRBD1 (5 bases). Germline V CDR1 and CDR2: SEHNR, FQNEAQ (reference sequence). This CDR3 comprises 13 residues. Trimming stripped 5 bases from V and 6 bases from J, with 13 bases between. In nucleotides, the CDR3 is TGTGCCAGCAGCCCAGGGTTTGGGAATGGCTACACCTTC. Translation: CASSPGFGNGYTF.

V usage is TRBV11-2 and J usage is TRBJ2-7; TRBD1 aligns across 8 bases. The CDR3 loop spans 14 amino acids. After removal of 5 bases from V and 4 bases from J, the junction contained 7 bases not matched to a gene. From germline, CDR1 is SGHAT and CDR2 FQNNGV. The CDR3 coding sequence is TGTGCCAGCAGCCCGACAGGGGTTGGATACGAGCAGTACTTC. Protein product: CASSPTGVGYEQYF.

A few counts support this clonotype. The CDR3 here is CASSLNRGRSSSGNTIYF. Written as DNA, the CDR3 is TGTGCCAGCAGTTTAAACAGGGGAAGATCAAGCTCTGGAAACACCATATATTTT. The gene calls are TRBV12-3 or TRBV12-4 and TRBJ1-3; 7 positions match TRBD1. V shed 2 bases and J 0 bases; nucleotides not matched to a gene: 10. The CDR3 contains 18 residues.

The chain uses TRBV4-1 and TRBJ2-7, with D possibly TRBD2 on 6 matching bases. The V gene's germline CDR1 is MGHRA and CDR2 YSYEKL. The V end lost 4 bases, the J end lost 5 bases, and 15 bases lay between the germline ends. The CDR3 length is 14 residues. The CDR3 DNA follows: TGCGCCAGCAGCCTCAGAAAATCGGGGGACGAGCAGTACTTC. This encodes CASSLRKSGDEQYF.

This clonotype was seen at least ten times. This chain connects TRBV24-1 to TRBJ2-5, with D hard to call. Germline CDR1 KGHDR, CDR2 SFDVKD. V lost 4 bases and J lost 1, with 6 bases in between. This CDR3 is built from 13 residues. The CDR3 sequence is CATSDPIQETQYF. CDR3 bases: TGTGCCACCAGTGACCCCATCCAAGAGACCCAGTACTTC.

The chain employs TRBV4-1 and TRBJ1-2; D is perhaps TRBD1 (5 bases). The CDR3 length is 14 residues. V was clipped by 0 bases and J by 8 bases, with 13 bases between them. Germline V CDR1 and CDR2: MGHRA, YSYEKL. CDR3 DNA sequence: TGCGCCAGCAGCCAAGACACGGGGCGATTCGGCTACACCTTC. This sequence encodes CASSQDTGRFGYTF.

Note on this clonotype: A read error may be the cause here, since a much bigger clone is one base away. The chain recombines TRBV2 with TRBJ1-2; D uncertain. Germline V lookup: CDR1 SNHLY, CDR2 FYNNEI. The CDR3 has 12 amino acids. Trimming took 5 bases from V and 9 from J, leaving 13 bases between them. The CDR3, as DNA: TGTGCCAGCAGTATTGAAGAACACAGCTACACCTTC. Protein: CASSIEEHSYTF.

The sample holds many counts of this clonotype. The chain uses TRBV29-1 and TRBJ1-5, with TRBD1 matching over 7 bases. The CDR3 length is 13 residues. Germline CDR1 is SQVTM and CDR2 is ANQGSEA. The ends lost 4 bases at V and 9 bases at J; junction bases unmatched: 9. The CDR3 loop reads CSVGGGGIGPQHF. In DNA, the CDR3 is TGCAGCGTTGGGGGAGGGGGCATTGGGCCCCAGCATTTT.

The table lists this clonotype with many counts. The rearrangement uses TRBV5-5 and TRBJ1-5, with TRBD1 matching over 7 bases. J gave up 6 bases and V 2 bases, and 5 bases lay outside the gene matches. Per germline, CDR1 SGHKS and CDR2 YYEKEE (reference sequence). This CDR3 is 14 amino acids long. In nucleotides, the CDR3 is TGTGCCAGCAGCTTCTCGGCAGGGGGTCAGCCCCAGCATTTT. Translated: CASSFSAGGQPQHF.

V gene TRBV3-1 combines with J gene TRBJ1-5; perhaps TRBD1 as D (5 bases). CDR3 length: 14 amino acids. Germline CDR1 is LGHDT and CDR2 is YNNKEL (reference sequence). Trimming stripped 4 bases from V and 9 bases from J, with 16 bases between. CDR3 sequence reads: CASSPDGGGGPQHF. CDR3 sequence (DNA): TGTGCCAGCAGCCCGGATGGGGGGGGAGGGCCCCAGCATTTT.

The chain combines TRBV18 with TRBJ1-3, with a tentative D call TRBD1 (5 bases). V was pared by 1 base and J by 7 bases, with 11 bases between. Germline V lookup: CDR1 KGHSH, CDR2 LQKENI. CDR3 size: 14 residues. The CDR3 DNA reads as TGTGCCAGCTCACCACGTGGGGGATGGAACACCATATATTTT. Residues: CASSPRGGWNTIYF.

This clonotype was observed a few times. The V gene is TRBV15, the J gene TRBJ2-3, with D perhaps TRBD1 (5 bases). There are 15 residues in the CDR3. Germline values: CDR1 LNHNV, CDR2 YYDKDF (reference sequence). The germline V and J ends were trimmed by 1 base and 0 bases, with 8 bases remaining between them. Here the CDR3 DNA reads TGTGCCACCAGCAGAGGGGGCGGTAGCACAGATACGCAGTATTTT. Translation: CATSRGGGSTDTQYF.

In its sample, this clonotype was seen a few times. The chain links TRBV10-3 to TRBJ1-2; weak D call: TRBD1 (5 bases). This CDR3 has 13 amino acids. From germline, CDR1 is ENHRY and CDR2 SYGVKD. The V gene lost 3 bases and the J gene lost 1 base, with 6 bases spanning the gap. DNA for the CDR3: TGTGCCATCAGTGATGGACATAACTATGGCTACACCTTC. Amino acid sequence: CAISDGHNYGYTF.

In nucleotides, the CDR3 is TGTGCCATCAGGGAGAACACTGAAGCTTTCTTT. Amino acid sequence: CAIRENTEAFF. This chain uses TRBV10-3 with TRBJ1-1; D is ambiguous. Looked up from germline, CDR1 is ENHRY and CDR2 is SYGVKD. The CDR3 totals 11 residues. With 6 bases removed from V and 1 base from J, the gap between germline ends came to 3 bases.

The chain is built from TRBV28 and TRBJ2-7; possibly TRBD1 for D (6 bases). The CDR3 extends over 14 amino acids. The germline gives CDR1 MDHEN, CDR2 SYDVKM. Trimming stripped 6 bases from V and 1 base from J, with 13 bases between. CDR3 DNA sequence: TGTGCCAGCAGGCTCCACCAGGGGTCCTACGAGCAGTACTTC. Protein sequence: CASRLHQGSYEQYF.

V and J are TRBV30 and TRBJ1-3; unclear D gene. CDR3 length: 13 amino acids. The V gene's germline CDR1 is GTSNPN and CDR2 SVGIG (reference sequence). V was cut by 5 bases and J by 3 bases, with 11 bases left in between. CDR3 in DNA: TGTGCCTGGGGAAGGAATGATGGAAACACCATATATTTT. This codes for CAWGRNDGNTIYF.

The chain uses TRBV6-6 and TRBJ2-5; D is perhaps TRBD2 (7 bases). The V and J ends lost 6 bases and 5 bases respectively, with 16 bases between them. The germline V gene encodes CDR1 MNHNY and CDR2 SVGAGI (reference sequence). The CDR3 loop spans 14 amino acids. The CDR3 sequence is CASSPAGAQETQYF. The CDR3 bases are TGTGCCAGCAGCCCCGCGGGGGCGCAGGAGACCCAGTACTTC.

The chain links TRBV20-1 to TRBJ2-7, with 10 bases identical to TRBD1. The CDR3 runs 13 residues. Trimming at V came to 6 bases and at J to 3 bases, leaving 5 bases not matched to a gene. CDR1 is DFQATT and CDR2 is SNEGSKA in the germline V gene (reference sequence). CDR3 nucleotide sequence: TGCAGTGCCCGGACAGGGGGACACTACGAGCAGTACTTC. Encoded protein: CSARTGGHYEQYF.

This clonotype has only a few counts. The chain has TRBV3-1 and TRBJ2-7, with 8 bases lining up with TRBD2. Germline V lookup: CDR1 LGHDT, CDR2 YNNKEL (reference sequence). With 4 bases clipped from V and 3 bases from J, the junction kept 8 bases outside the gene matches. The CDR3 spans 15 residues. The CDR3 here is CASSRPVLAGYEQYF. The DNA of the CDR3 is TGTGCCAGCAGCCGCCCCGTCCTAGCGGGCTACGAGCAGTACTTC.

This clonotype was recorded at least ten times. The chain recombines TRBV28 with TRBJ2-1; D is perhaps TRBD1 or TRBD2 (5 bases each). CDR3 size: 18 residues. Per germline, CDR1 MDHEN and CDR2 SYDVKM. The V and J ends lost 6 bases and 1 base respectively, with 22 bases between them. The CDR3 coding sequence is TGTGCCAGCAGCCTGGCCTTCATTGGGGACGCGTCCTACAATGAGCAGTTCTTC. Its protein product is CASSLAFIGDASYNEQFF.

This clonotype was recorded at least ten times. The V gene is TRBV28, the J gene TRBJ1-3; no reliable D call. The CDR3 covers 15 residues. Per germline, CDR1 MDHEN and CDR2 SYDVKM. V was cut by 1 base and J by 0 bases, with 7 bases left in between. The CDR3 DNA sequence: TGTGCCAGCAGTTTATTAGGGAGCTCTGGAAACACCATATATTTT. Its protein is CASSLLGSSGNTIYF.

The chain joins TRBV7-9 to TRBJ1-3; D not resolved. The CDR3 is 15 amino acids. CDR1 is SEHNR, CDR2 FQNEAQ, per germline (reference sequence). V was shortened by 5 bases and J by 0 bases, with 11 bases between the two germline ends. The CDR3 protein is CASSQSWASGNTIYF. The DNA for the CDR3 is TGTGCCAGCAGCCAATCCTGGGCCTCTGGAAACACCATATATTTT.

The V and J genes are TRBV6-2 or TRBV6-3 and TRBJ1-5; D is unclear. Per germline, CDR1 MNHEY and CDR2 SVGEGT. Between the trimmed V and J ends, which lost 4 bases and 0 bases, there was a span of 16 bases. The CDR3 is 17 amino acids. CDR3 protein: CASSSNPRKNSNQPQHF. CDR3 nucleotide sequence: TGTGCCAGCAGTTCCAATCCAAGGAAGAATAGCAATCAGCCCCAGCATTTT.